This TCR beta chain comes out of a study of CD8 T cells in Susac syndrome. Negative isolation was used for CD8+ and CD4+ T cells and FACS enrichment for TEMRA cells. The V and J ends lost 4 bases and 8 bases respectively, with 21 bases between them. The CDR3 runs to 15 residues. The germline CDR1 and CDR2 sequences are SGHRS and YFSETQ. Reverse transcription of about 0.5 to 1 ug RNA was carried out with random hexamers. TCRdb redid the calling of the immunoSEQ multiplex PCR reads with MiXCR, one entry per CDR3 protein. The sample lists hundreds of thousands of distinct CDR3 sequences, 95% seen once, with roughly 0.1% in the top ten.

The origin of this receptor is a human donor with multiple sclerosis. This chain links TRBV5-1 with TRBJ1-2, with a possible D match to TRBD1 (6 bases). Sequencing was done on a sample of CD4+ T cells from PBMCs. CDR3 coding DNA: TGCGCCAGCAGCAGGGGGGACGGATTGCTTAAGGGCTACACCTTC. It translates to CASSRGDGLLKGYTF.